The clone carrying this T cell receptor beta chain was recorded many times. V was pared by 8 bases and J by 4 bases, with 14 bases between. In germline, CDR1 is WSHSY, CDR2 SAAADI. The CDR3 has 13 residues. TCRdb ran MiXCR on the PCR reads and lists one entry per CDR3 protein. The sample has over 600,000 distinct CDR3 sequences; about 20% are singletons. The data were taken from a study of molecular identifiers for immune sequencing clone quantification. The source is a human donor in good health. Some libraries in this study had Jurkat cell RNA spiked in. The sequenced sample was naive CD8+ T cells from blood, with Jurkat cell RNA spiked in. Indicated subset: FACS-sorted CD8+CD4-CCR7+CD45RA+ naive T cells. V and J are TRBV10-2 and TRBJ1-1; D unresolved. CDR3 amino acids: CASAERSLTEAFF. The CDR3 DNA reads TGCGCCAGCGCCGAAAGGTCTCTCACTGAAGCTTTCTTT.